One and the same sample provided the 13 T cell receptor beta chains below, sequenced in a study of blood T cell repertoires in COVID-19. The protocol was immunoSEQ multiplex PCR, while the TCRdb copy is restricted to in-frame clones and leaves out a portion. The sample lists roughly 310,000 clones; approximately 88% were seen once. The source material was peripheral blood. These receptor sequences come from a woman in her forties or fifties with active or convalescent COVID-19.

The chain carries TRBV18 and TRBJ1-1, with D tentatively TRBD1 (5 bases). This CDR3 is built from 15 residues. The ends were cut back, 0 bases at V and 0 bases at J, with 8 bases in the middle. Germline-derived CDR1 and CDR2 are KGHSH and LQKENI. The CDR3 reads CASSPPGLMNTEAFF. Written as DNA, the CDR3 is TGTGCCAGCTCACCACCGGGGCTAATGAACACTGAAGCTTTCTTT.

The chain employs TRBV2 and TRBJ2-7; 8 bases agree with TRBD1. J was trimmed by 1 base and V by 6 bases; bases with no gene match: 5. CDR1 SNHLY and CDR2 FYNNEI come from the germline V gene. The CDR3 covers 14 residues. The DNA for the CDR3 is TGTGCCAGCAGCGTCGGACAGGGATCCTACGAGCAGTACTTC. Its translation: CASSVGQGSYEQYF.

This chain connects TRBV27 to TRBJ2-3; 9 positions match TRBD2. Per germline, CDR1 MNHEY and CDR2 SMNVEV (reference sequence). The CDR3 runs 16 residues. V shed 1 base, J shed 8 bases, and the junction held 10 bases outside the gene matches. The CDR3 region has the DNA TGTGCCAGCAGTTTATGGGTTAGCGGGAGAGATTCTACGCAGTATTTT. This codes for CASSLWVSGRDSTQYF.

The rearrangement uses TRBV7-9 and TRBJ1-2; D may be TRBD1 (6 bases). This CDR3 has 13 residues. Germline V gene data show CDR1 as SEHNR and CDR2 as FQNEAQ (reference sequence). Trimming removed 0 bases from V and 10 bases from J, with 12 bases in between. The CDR3: CASSLAPTGYYTF. In DNA form, the CDR3 reads TGTGCCAGCAGCTTAGCTCCGACAGGCTACTACACCTTC. Looking up the rest from reference TRBV7-9 and TRBJ1-2 gives the full variable domain: DTGVSQNPRHKITKRGQNVTFRCDPISEHNRLYWYRQTLGQGPEFLTYFQNEAQLEKSRLLSDRFSAERPKGSFSTLEIQRTEQGDSAMYLCASSLAPTGYYTFGSGTRLTVV.

V and J are TRBV28 and TRBJ2-1; 13 bases match TRBD2. Losses at the gene ends were 5 bases for V and 8 bases for J; bases not matched to a gene: 9. CDR3 size: 16 residues. Germline-derived CDR1 and CDR2 are MDHEN and SYDVKM. The CDR3 DNA reads as TGTGCCAGCAGTCTTCAGAGGACTAGCGGGAGTTATGAGCAGTTCTTC. Amino acids: CASSLQRTSGSYEQFF. The full variable domain, with the rest looked up from reference TRBV28 and TRBJ2-1, is DVKVTQSSRYLVKRTGEKVFLECVQDMDHENMFWYRQDPGLGLRLIYFSYDVKMKEKGDIPEGYSVSREKKERFSLILESASTNQTSMYLCASSLQRTSGSYEQFFGPGTRLTVL.

The J gene is TRBJ1-2, the V gene TRBV7-9, with a tentative D call TRBD1 (6 bases). The CDR3 spans 15 residues. Germline CDR1 and CDR2: SEHNR and FQNEAQ (reference sequence). The V gene lost 5 bases and the J gene lost 2 bases, with 15 bases spanning the gap. CDR3 DNA sequence: TGTGCCAGCAGCCCCATGGGTGGACAGAACTATGGCTACACCTTC. It encodes CASSPMGGQNYGYTF.

This clone was observed a few times. The chain recombines TRBV12-5 with TRBJ1-1, with D unclear. This CDR3 region has 15 residues. Trimming left V 1 base short and J 0 bases short, with 9 bases between. CDR1 and CDR2 (germline): LGHNT, FRNRAP. The CDR3 region is CASGLAEPVNTEAFF. The CDR3 nucleotides read TGTGCTAGTGGTTTGGCCGAGCCTGTGAACACTGAAGCTTTCTTT.

V and J are TRBV12-3 or TRBV12-4 and TRBJ2-7, with 8 bases that match TRBD1. V was pared by 6 bases and J by 6 bases, with 7 bases of the junction left unmatched. This CDR3 comprises 13 residues. In nucleotides, the CDR3 is TGTGCCAGCAGCAAAGGGACAGGTGCCGAGCAGTACTTC. Its translation is CASSKGTGAEQYF.

The genes are TRBV27 and TRBJ2-3; D may be TRBD1 (5 bases). Germline V lookup: CDR1 MNHEY, CDR2 SMNVEV (reference sequence). V was trimmed by 5 bases and J by 3 bases, leaving 12 bases between them. This CDR3 has 14 residues. The CDR3 nucleotides are TGTGCCAGCAGTACCGATACAGGAACAGATACGCAGTATTTT. Encoded protein: CASSTDTGTDTQYF.

This chain joins TRBV7-3 and TRBJ2-2; 10 nucleotides line up with TRBD1. Per germline, CDR1 SGHTA and CDR2 FQGTGA. This CDR3 spans 17 amino acids. Trimming cost V 5 bases and J 4 bases; bases outside gene matches: 10. The CDR3 region is CASSPKLGTGVTGELFF. DNA for the CDR3: TGTGCCAGCAGCCCTAAGCTCGGGACAGGGGTCACCGGGGAGCTGTTTTTT. The full variable domain, with the rest looked up from reference TRBV7-3 and TRBJ2-2, is GAGVSQTPSNKVTEKGKYVELRCDPISGHTALYWYRQSLGQGPEFLIYFQGTGAADDSGLPNDRFFAVRPEGSVSTLKIQRTERGDSAVYLCASSPKLGTGVTGELFFGEGSRLTVL.

The chain combines TRBV10-3 with TRBJ1-6, with 8 nucleotides matching TRBD1. The V segment lost 5 bases and the J segment 3 bases; nucleotides outside the gene matches: 6. The CDR3 loop spans 16 amino acids. Germline V CDR1 and CDR2: ENHRY, SYGVKD. CDR3 protein: CAISLGQGFYNSPLHF. CDR3 in DNA: TGTGCCATCAGTCTTGGACAGGGCTTCTATAATTCACCCCTCCACTTT.

The rearrangement links TRBV28 to TRBJ2-2, with a weak D call TRBD2 (6 bases). The germline V gene has CDR1 MDHEN and CDR2 SYDVKM. V lost 6 bases and J 6 bases, leaving 11 bases between the germline ends. This CDR3 has 13 amino acids. CDR3 in DNA: TGTGCCAGCAGCCCCCCGGGGGCCGGGGAGCTGTTTTTT. It is translated as CASSPPGAGELFF. Full variable domain (remainder filled in from reference TRBV28 and TRBJ2-2): DVKVTQSSRYLVKRTGEKVFLECVQDMDHENMFWYRQDPGLGLRLIYFSYDVKMKEKGDIPEGYSVSREKKERFSLILESASTNQTSMYLCASSPPGAGELFFGEGSRLTVL.

The gene calls are TRBV3-1 (or the pseudogene TRBV3-2) and TRBJ1-4; 8 nucleotides agree with TRBD1. Germline trimming cut 1 base from V and 8 bases from J; bases unmatched to any gene: 9. Looked up from germline, CDR1 is LGHDT and CDR2 is YNNKEL (reference sequence). The CDR3 loop spans 16 amino acids. CDR3 sequence (DNA): TGTGCCAGCAGCCAAGGTCGGACAGGGCGAAAAGAAAAACTGTTTTTT. Its protein product is CASSQGRTGRKEKLFF.